This entry lists 16 T cell receptor beta chains sequenced from one sample in a study of early T cells in non-severe SARS-CoV-2 infection. TCRdb used MiXCR to reprocess the 5' RACE reads, holding one entry per CDR3 protein. The sample holds tens of thousands of distinct CDR3 sequences, around 9.3% seen once. Sequencing was carried out using whole blood. These receptors originate from an adult who was a healthcare worker with PCR-confirmed SARS-CoV-2 infection or an uninfected control (not recorded which).

The chain recombines TRBV12-3 or TRBV12-4 with TRBJ1-2; unclear D gene. Trimming took off 5 bases at V and 4 bases at J, with 11 bases between the two ends. This CDR3 contains 13 residues. CDR3 loop: CASSPENGYGYTF. The CDR3 DNA sequence: TGTGCCAGCAGTCCCGAGAATGGCTATGGCTACACCTTC.

The chain combines TRBV10-3 with TRBJ2-1; 10 nucleotides line up with TRBD2. The CDR3 contains 15 residues. Trimming removed 3 bases from V and 8 bases from J; junction bases left unmatched: 7. Germline V gene data show CDR1 as ENHRY and CDR2 as SYGVKD. The CDR3 sequence is CAISESGGVGDEQFF. The CDR3 DNA sequence: TGTGCCATCAGTGAAAGCGGGGGGGTAGGAGATGAGCAGTTCTTC.

In this sample, this clonotype turned up many times. CDR3 in amino acids: CASSRDTSGVNTGELFF. For the CDR3, the DNA is TGCGCCAGCAGCCGCGATACTAGCGGGGTCAACACCGGGGAGCTGTTTTTT. The chain uses TRBV5-1 and TRBJ2-2; 10 bases fit TRBD2. The CDR3 contains 17 residues. The V segment lost 4 bases and the J segment 2 bases; nucleotides outside the gene matches: 8. Germline lookup yields CDR1 SGHRS and CDR2 YFSETQ.

This clonotype was seen a few times. The V call is TRBV27, the J call TRBJ1-1, with D unclear. The CDR3 covers 12 residues. CDR1 is MNHEY and CDR2 is SMNVEV in the germline V gene (reference sequence). Trimming cost V 2 bases and J 7 bases, with 8 bases left between them. The CDR3: CASSLLGDEAFF. DNA of the CDR3: TGTGCCAGCAGTTTACTTGGGGATGAAGCTTTCTTT.

This clonotype came up a few times. This chain uses TRBV19 with TRBJ1-2; no definite D call. Looked up from germline, CDR1 is LNHDA and CDR2 is SQIVND (reference sequence). V shed 6 bases and J shed 7 bases, with 9 bases lying between them. The CDR3 covers 11 residues. DNA for the CDR3: TGTGCCAGTAGCTCCCGAGGTGGCTACACCTTC. This codes for CASSSRGGYTF.

This clonotype was counted at least ten times. This sequence joins TRBV11-2 and TRBJ1-3; D call uncertain. V dropped 3 bases and J dropped 4 bases, with 7 bases sitting between them. Germline CDR1 and CDR2: SGHAT and FQNNGV. This CDR3 contains 13 residues. The CDR3 spells CASSLVSGNTIYF. The DNA of the CDR3 is TGTGCCAGCAGCTTGGTATCCGGAAACACCATATATTTT.

This clonotype has ten or more counts. This chain joins TRBV27 and TRBJ2-7; D not certain. Looked up from germline, CDR1 is MNHEY and CDR2 is SMNVEV (reference sequence). Trimming left V 3 bases short and J 5 bases short, with 11 bases between. CDR3 length: 13 residues. The CDR3: CASSLWVNNEQYF. In nucleotides, the CDR3 is TGTGCCAGCAGTTTGTGGGTAAATAACGAGCAGTACTTC.

This sequence joins TRBV7-9 and TRBJ1-2; D possibly corresponds to TRBD1 (6 bases). This CDR3 is 12 amino acids long. Per the germline V gene, CDR1 is SEHNR and CDR2 is FQNEAQ (reference sequence). Trimming pared 5 bases from V and 8 bases from J, leaving 12 bases between. CDR3 sequence (DNA): TGTGCCAGCAGCCTATGGGACAACGGCTACACCTTC. Translation: CASSLWDNGYTF.

This clonotype showed up many times. This chain connects TRBV29-1 to TRBJ2-3, with D tentatively TRBD2 (5 bases). Trimming left V 7 bases short and J 3 bases short, with 14 bases between. The length of the CDR3 is 13 residues. CDR1 SQVTM and CDR2 ANQGSEA come from the germline V gene. DNA of the CDR3: TGCAGCGCCAAAAGAGGGTTGACAGATACGCAGTATTTT. It translates to CSAKRGLTDTQYF.

The chain is built from TRBV2 and TRBJ1-1; 9 nucleotides agree with TRBD1. Per the germline V gene, CDR1 is SNHLY and CDR2 is FYNNEI. Trimming removed 5 bases from V and 12 bases from J; junction bases left unmatched: 10. The CDR3 has 13 amino acids. Here the CDR3 reads CASSWGGQGRPFF. As DNA, the CDR3 is TGTGCCAGCAGTTGGGGGGGACAGGGCCGACCTTTCTTT.

This clonotype appeared many times. The rearrangement uses TRBV6-6 and TRBJ1-2, with 8 positions matching TRBD1. Germline loops: CDR1 MNHNY, CDR2 SVGAGI (reference sequence). The CDR3 is 15 amino acids. The CDR3 spells CAHSGTGKSNYGYTF. The CDR3 DNA sequence: TGTGCTCACTCCGGGACAGGAAAATCTAACTATGGCTACACCTTC.

In its sample, this clonotype was seen once. The V gene is TRBV3-1, the J gene TRBJ2-2, with 11 bases aligning to TRBD2. This CDR3 is 16 amino acids long. Per germline, CDR1 LGHDT and CDR2 YNNKEL (reference sequence). V shed 0 bases and J 4 bases; nucleotides not matched to a gene: 1. CDR3 region: CASSQDSGGATGELFF. The CDR3 DNA sequence: TGTGCCAGCAGCCAAGATAGCGGGGGGGCCACCGGGGAGCTGTTTTTT.

The chain employs TRBV4-1 and TRBJ2-1; D perhaps matches TRBD2 (7 bases). The CDR3 loop spans 16 amino acids. V gave up 0 bases and J gave up 4 bases, with 13 bases separating them. Per germline, CDR1 MGHRA and CDR2 YSYEKL. This CDR3 is CASSQDLRGGYNEQFF. In DNA form, the CDR3 reads TGCGCCAGCAGCCAAGATTTGAGGGGGGGATACAATGAGCAGTTCTTC.

The rearrangement uses TRBV7-9 and TRBJ2-1; D gene ambiguous. The CDR3 extends over 11 amino acids. Between the trimmed V and J ends, which lost 3 bases and 6 bases, there was a span of 3 bases. Germline CDR1 is SEHNR and CDR2 is FQNEAQ (reference sequence). CDR3 residues: CASSFVNEQFF. CDR3 bases: TGTGCCAGCAGCTTCGTCAATGAGCAGTTCTTC.

The V and J genes are TRBV5-1 and TRBJ1-1; 7 positions agree with TRBD1. After removal of 6 bases from V and 1 base from J, the junction contained 6 bases not matched to a gene. Per the germline V gene, CDR1 is SGHRS and CDR2 is YFSETQ. This CDR3 has 14 amino acids. CDR3 region: CASKRGTENTEAFF. In nucleotides, the CDR3 is TGCGCCAGCAAACGTGGGACAGAGAACACTGAAGCTTTCTTT. The full variable domain, with the rest looked up from reference TRBV5-1 and TRBJ1-1, is KAGVTQTPRYLIKTRGQQVTLSCSPISGHRSVSWYQQTPGQGLQFLFEYFSETQRNKGNFPGRFSGRQFSNSRSEMNVSTLELGDSALYLCASKRGTENTEAFFGQGTRLTVV.

In its sample, this clonotype was seen many times. The chain is built from TRBV20-1 and TRBJ1-4; D may be TRBD1 (5 bases). V was cut by 4 bases and J by 8 bases, with 14 bases left in between. The CDR3 spans 13 residues. Germline V CDR1 and CDR2: DFQATT, SNEGSKA (reference sequence). In DNA form, the CDR3 reads TGCAGTGCTAAAGGGCAGGGAATCGAAAAACTGTTTTTT. Its translation is CSAKGQGIEKLFF.